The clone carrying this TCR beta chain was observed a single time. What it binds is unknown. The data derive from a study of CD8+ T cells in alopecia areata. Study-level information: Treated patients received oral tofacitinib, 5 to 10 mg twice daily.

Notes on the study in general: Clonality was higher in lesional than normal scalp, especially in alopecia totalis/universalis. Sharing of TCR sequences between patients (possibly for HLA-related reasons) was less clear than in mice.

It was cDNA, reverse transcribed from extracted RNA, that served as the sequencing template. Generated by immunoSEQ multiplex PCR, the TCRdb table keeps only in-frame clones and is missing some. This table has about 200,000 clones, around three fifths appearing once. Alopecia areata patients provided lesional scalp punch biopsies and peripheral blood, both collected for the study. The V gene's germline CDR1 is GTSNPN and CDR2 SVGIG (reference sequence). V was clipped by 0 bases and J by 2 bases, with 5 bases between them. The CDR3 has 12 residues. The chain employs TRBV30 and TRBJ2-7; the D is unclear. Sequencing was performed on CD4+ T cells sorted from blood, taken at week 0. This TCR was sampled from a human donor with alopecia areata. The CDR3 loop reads CAWSVHAYEQYF. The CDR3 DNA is TGTGCCTGGAGTGTACACGCCTACGAGCAGTACTTC.